This passage covers 30 T cell receptor beta chains from one sample sequenced in a study of PD-L1 blockade in urothelial cancer. Documented time point: peripheral blood 6 weeks after treatment start. The data were produced by immunoSEQ multiplex PCR, yet TCRdb's version contains in-frame clones alone and is incomplete. This repertoire shows about 130,000 clones, 86% found once; its top ten account for 2.4%. Source: PBMCs, taken around atezolizumab (anti-PD-L1) treatment. The receptors come from a man in his fifties or sixties with urothelial cancer.

The chain uses TRBV13 and TRBJ1-4; 10 positions agree with TRBD1. The CDR3 sequence is 16 residues long. With 4 bases clipped from V and 8 bases from J, the junction kept 10 bases outside the gene matches. Germline CDR1 and CDR2: PRHDT and FYEKMQ (reference sequence). The CDR3 DNA follows: TGTGCCAGCAGCTCCGACAGGGGGCGGGCGAAGGAAAAACTGTTTTTT. It codes for CASSSDRGRAKEKLFF.

The chain carries TRBV9 and TRBJ1-1; no definite D call. This CDR3 comprises 13 residues. In germline, CDR1 is SGDLS, CDR2 YYNGEE. With 3 bases removed from V and 8 bases from J, the gap between germline ends came to 14 bases. The CDR3 bases are TGTGCCAGCAGCGCTGCGGGTCACCTGGAAGCTTTCTTT. Translating gives CASSAAGHLEAFF.

The J gene is TRBJ1-2, the V gene TRBV28; TRBD1 matches 9 bases. CDR1 is MDHEN and CDR2 is SYDVKM in the germline V gene. The CDR3 spans 15 residues. J gave up 2 bases and V 5 bases, and 6 bases lay outside the gene matches. This CDR3 reads CASSLTGTGNYGYTF. The CDR3 nucleotides are TGTGCCAGCAGTCTAACCGGGACAGGGAACTATGGCTACACCTTC.

The chain has TRBV6-1 and TRBJ1-4, with TRBD1 matching 9 bases. With 3 bases clipped from V and 5 bases from J, the junction kept 10 bases outside the gene matches. Germline V CDR1 and CDR2: MNHNS, SASEGT. There are 17 residues in the CDR3. The chain's CDR3 is CASSDGQGISLNEKLFF. The CDR3 coding sequence is TGTGCCAGCAGTGATGGACAGGGGATTTCCTTAAATGAAAAACTGTTTTTT.

V usage is TRBV7-9 and J usage is TRBJ2-7, with D possibly matching TRBD2 (5 bases). There are 12 residues in the CDR3. With 1 base removed from V and 6 bases from J, the gap between germline ends came to 7 bases. CDR1 and CDR2 (germline): SEHNR, FQNEAQ (reference sequence). The CDR3 sequence is CASSLEGGEQYF. DNA of the CDR3: TGTGCCAGCAGCTTAGAAGGAGGCGAGCAGTACTTC.

The chain is built from TRBV10-2 and TRBJ2-7; D is unclear. Trimming removed 4 bases from V and 3 bases from J, with 7 bases in between. The CDR3 is 12 residues long. CDR1 and CDR2 from the germline V gene are WSHSY and SAAADI. The CDR3 nucleotides are TGCGCCAGCAGTGGTTCAGGCTACGAGCAGTACTTC. Protein product: CASSGSGYEQYF.

CDR3 nucleotides: TGTGCCAGAGTCCCGCCGGGACTAGCCTCCTACGAGCAGTACTTC. Residues: CARVPPGLASYEQYF. This rearrangement joins TRBV5-3 to TRBJ2-7, with 9 bases that match TRBD2. TRBV5-3 is identified as an open reading frame with a role that is uncertain. This CDR3 contains 15 residues. Trimming took 7 bases from V and 0 from J; bases not matched to a gene: 8.

The rearrangement links TRBV28 to TRBJ2-1; 9 positions match TRBD2. CDR1 and CDR2 (germline): MDHEN, SYDVKM. The CDR3 covers 15 residues. V lost 5 bases to trimming and J lost 5 bases; unmatched junction nucleotides: 7. The CDR3 DNA reads as TGTGCCAGCAGTGTTAGCGGGGGTGGAGACAATGAGCAGTTCTTC. It codes for CASSVSGGGDNEQFF.

The J gene is TRBJ2-7, the V gene TRBV30; D might be TRBD2 (6 bases). Germline V gene sequence: CDR1 GTSNPN, CDR2 SVGIG (reference sequence). V was clipped by 3 bases and J by 0 bases, with 15 bases between them. The CDR3 spans 15 residues. CDR3 coding DNA: TGTGCCTGGAGAAGGCTAGCGCCACCCTCCTACGAGCAGTACTTC. Translation gives CAWRRLAPPSYEQYF. The whole variable domain, filled in from reference TRBV30 and TRBJ2-7, reads SQTIHQWPATLVQPVGSPLSLECTVEGTSNPNLYWYRQAAGRGLQLLFYSVGIGQISSEVPQNLSASRPQDRQFILSSKKLLLSDSGFYLCAWRRLAPPSYEQYFGPGTRLTVT.

This clone was seen only once. The gene calls are TRBV5-1 and TRBJ2-5, with 9 bases matching TRBD2. This CDR3 region has 17 residues. Germline trimming cut 5 bases from V and 4 bases from J; bases unmatched to any gene: 15. Germline CDR1 reads SGHRS; CDR2 reads YFSETQ. The CDR3 reads CASSPTGGGRAGETQYF. The CDR3 DNA is TGCGCCAGCAGTCCGACCGGCGGCGGGAGGGCCGGAGAGACCCAGTACTTC.

J is TRBJ2-4 and V is TRBV5-1; D possibly corresponds to TRBD2 (6 bases). The CDR3 consists of 11 residues. Germline-derived CDR1 and CDR2 are SGHRS and YFSETQ. V was trimmed by 5 bases and J by 8 bases, leaving 8 bases between them. Here the CDR3 reads CASSRGDIQYF. The CDR3 DNA reads as TGCGCCAGCAGTCGCGGGGACATTCAGTACTTC.

The gene calls are TRBV29-1 and TRBJ2-1; D perhaps matches TRBD2 (6 bases). Trimming took 6 bases from V and 11 from J, leaving 23 bases between them. The CDR3 is 14 residues long. In germline, CDR1 is SQVTM, CDR2 ANQGSEA. CDR3 sequence reads: CSVVVLAVFSQQFF. DNA of the CDR3: TGCAGCGTGGTCGTACTAGCCGTTTTCTCTCAGCAGTTCTTC.

The V call is TRBV6-5, the J call TRBJ2-7; the match to TRBD2 covers 11 bases. Germline CDR1 reads MNHEY; CDR2 reads SVGAGI. CDR3 length: 14 amino acids. Trimming took 7 bases from V and 6 from J; bases not matched to a gene: 8. The CDR3 DNA reads as TGTGCCAGCACCTCACTAGCGGGAGTTCGCGAGCAGTACTTC. The encoded protein is CASTSLAGVREQYF.

This clone occurred once. This rearrangement joins TRBV18 to TRBJ1-5; 11 bases are shared with TRBD1. Germline assignment: CDR1 KGHSH and CDR2 LQKENI. V was clipped by 5 bases and J by 3 bases; unmatched bases: 3. The CDR3 has 15 amino acids. The CDR3: CASSTGQGVNQPQHF. For the CDR3, the DNA is TGTGCCAGCTCAACGGGACAGGGGGTCAATCAGCCCCAGCATTTT.

The chain recombines TRBV5-6 with TRBJ2-7, with D maybe TRBD1 (6 bases). CDR3 length: 13 amino acids. V was pared by 1 base and J by 2 bases, with 7 bases between. Germline lookup yields CDR1 SGHDT and CDR2 YYEEEE. The CDR3 reads CASSLNRAYEQYF. The CDR3 DNA reads TGTGCCAGCAGCTTGAACAGGGCCTACGAGCAGTACTTC.

The chain employs TRBV11-3 and TRBJ1-2, with 7 bases lining up with TRBD1. Trimming took 5 bases from V and 8 from J; bases not matched to a gene: 8. The CDR3 covers 13 residues. CDR1 and CDR2 (germline): SGHNT, YENEEA. In nucleotides, the CDR3 is TGTGCCAGCAGCCTCACAGGGGTGGAAGGCTACACCTTC. It is translated as CASSLTGVEGYTF.

This clone is a singleton in its sample. The chain employs TRBV2 and TRBJ2-5, with 7 bases that match TRBD1. This CDR3 contains 14 residues. The V gene end was trimmed by 4 bases and the J gene end by 5 bases; junction bases not matched to a gene: 7. CDR1 is SNHLY, CDR2 FYNNEI, per germline. The CDR3 region has the DNA TGTGCCAGCAGTGCTACAGGGGTTCGGGAGACCCAGTACTTC. Residues: CASSATGVRETQYF. The full variable domain, its missing parts supplied by reference TRBV2 and TRBJ2-5, is EPEVTQTPSHQVTQMGQEVILRCVPISNHLYFYWYRQILGQKVEFLVSFYNNEISEKSEIFDDQFSVERPDGSNFTLKIRSTKLEDSAMYFCASSATGVRETQYFGPGTRLLVL.

The chain links TRBV7-9 to TRBJ2-5, with 9 bases identical to TRBD2. The CDR3 runs 15 residues. The V segment lost 5 bases and the J segment 2 bases; nucleotides outside the gene matches: 6. Germline lookup yields CDR1 SEHNR and CDR2 FQNEAQ (reference sequence). The CDR3 DNA reads as TGTGCCAGCAGCACGCGACTAGCGGTTCAAGAGACCCAGTACTTC. It specifies CASSTRLAVQETQYF.

This chain uses TRBV2 with TRBJ1-2; D may be TRBD1 (6 bases). This CDR3 spans 13 amino acids. From germline, CDR1 is SNHLY and CDR2 FYNNEI. With 4 bases removed from V and 4 bases from J, the gap between germline ends came to 10 bases. The chain's CDR3 is CASSADSTYGYTF. DNA of the CDR3: TGTGCCAGCAGTGCGGACAGTACCTATGGCTACACCTTC.

The rearrangement uses TRBV7-3 and TRBJ2-3, with 9 bases lining up with TRBD1. The CDR3 totals 15 residues. Germline values: CDR1 SGHTA, CDR2 FQGTGA. Trimming removed 4 bases from V and 3 bases from J; junction bases left unmatched: 5. In nucleotides, the CDR3 is TGTGCCAGCAGCTACGTCGGACAGGGGACAGATACGCAGTATTTT. This codes for CASSYVGQGTDTQYF.

This chain joins TRBV5-1 and TRBJ2-1; 16 bases align to TRBD2. The germline V gene encodes CDR1 SGHRS and CDR2 YFSETQ. The CDR3 contains 17 residues. V was clipped by 4 bases and J by 9 bases; unmatched bases: 10. CDR3 DNA sequence: TGCGCCAGCAGCCCGCTGGGACTAGCGGGAGGGCCGTTTGAGCAGTTCTTC. This encodes CASSPLGLAGGPFEQFF.

V usage is TRBV10-3 and J usage is TRBJ2-1; 14 bases are a match to TRBD2. CDR3 length equals 15 residues. The V gene end was trimmed by 1 base and the J gene end by 9 bases; junction bases not matched to a gene: 2. From germline, CDR1 is ENHRY and CDR2 SYGVKD. DNA of the CDR3: TGTGCCATCAGTGAGTGGACTAGCGGGAGGCGTGAGCAGTTCTTC. It codes for CAISEWTSGRREQFF.

Turning to this clone: This same CDR3 is encoded by further DNA sequences in the sample. The chain joins TRBV27 to TRBJ1-3; D may be TRBD1 (6 bases). Germline CDR1 reads MNHEY; CDR2 reads SMNVEV (reference sequence). V was pared by 2 bases and J by 2 bases, with 7 bases between. There are 14 residues in the CDR3. This chain's CDR3 is CASSLRGTGNTIYF. As DNA, the CDR3 is TGTGCCAGCAGTTTAAGGGGGACTGGAAACACCATATATTTT.

The chain uses TRBV15 and TRBJ1-1; no clear D gene. The CDR3 has 13 residues. Looked up from germline, CDR1 is LNHNV and CDR2 is YYDKDF (reference sequence). The V end was cut by 9 bases, the J end by 1 base, with 12 bases between. The CDR3 sequence: CATTGGWNTEAFF. CDR3 nucleotides: TGTGCCACTACGGGAGGGTGGAACACTGAAGCTTTCTTT.

The V and J genes are TRBV5-1 and TRBJ1-3; possibly TRBD1 for D (5 bases). This CDR3 spans 15 amino acids. Trimming stripped 0 bases from V and 4 bases from J, with 11 bases between. The germline V gene encodes CDR1 SGHRS and CDR2 YFSETQ. The CDR3 sequence is CASSLADTGGNTIYF. The DNA of the CDR3 is TGCGCCAGCAGCTTGGCGGACACAGGAGGAAACACCATATATTTT.

This chain connects TRBV30 to TRBJ1-5; TRBD1 matches 9 bases. Germline loops: CDR1 GTSNPN, CDR2 SVGIG (reference sequence). J gave up 7 bases and V 5 bases, and 6 bases lay outside the gene matches. The CDR3 loop spans 13 amino acids. In DNA, the CDR3 is TGTGCCTGGGGGGGACAGGGACACCAGCCCCAGCATTTT. Amino acid sequence: CAWGGQGHQPQHF.

J is TRBJ1-1 and V is TRBV30; 7 bases fit TRBD1. This CDR3 contains 13 residues. With V trimmed by 3 bases and J by 5 bases, 6 bases remained unmatched. Germline lookup yields CDR1 GTSNPN and CDR2 SVGIG (reference sequence). The DNA for the CDR3 is TGTGCCTGGAGCCTGACAGGGCTAACTGAAGCTTTCTTT. Translating it yields CAWSLTGLTEAFF.

The CDR3 DNA follows: TGTGCCAGCAGCTTAGTGGGGGGGCAGGGGAACGAGCAGTACTTC. Its protein is CASSLVGGQGNEQYF. V and J are TRBV7-2 and TRBJ2-7, with a tentative D call TRBD2 (7 bases). This CDR3 comprises 15 residues. V was cut by 1 base and J by 5 bases, with 15 bases left in between. Germline loops: CDR1 SGHTA, CDR2 FQGNSA.

V and J are TRBV6-1 and TRBJ2-7; TRBD2 matches 9 bases. J lost 3 bases, V lost 7 bases, and 7 bases had no gene match. The CDR3 runs 14 residues. Germline V gives CDR1 MNHNS, CDR2 SASEGT. As DNA, the CDR3 is TGTGCCAGCACCCCCACTAGCGGGTTCTACGAGCAGTACTTC. This gives the protein CASTPTSGFYEQYF.

V and J are TRBV28 and TRBJ1-5; D unclear. This CDR3 is built from 14 residues. Per the germline V gene, CDR1 is MDHEN and CDR2 is SYDVKM. Trimming took 7 bases from V and 0 from J, leaving 10 bases between them. The CDR3 reads CASTKTPSNQPQHF. CDR3 nucleotide sequence: TGTGCCAGCACCAAGACACCTAGCAATCAGCCCCAGCATTTT.